The rows below give T cell receptor beta chains drawn from one sample of a study of PD-L1 blockade in urothelial cancer. Using immunoSEQ multiplex PCR, the repertoire was profiled, and TCRdb retains in-frame clones only, with some absent. This table holds more than 60,000 clones, 88% found once. The sequencing here drew on PBMCs, taken around atezolizumab (anti-PD-L1) treatment. These receptors came from a man aged 55-75 years with urothelial cancer. Each CDR3 is given with its conserved first and last residue. A D gene is named only where the DNA matches it firmly. The size entry is marked missing in some rows and otherwise reads once, few, many or a size class.

TRBJ2-7 - TRBV28 - CASSYRVMGYEQYF TGTGCCAGCAGTTACAGGGTCATGGGATACGAGCAGTACTTC
TRBJ1-1 - TRBV5-1 - CASQTDLNTEAFF TGCGCCAGTCAAACAGACCTGAACACTGAAGCTTTCTTT
TRBJ1-3 - TRBV27 TRBD1 CASSLSSRGNTIYF TGTGCCAGCAGTTTATCGTCCAGGGGGAACACCATATATTTT
TRBJ1-2 - TRBV27 TRBD1 CASSSSDLRGLYGYTF TGTGCCAGCAGTTCATCGGATCTCAGGGGGCTCTATGGCTACACCTTC
TRBJ2-3 - TRBV6-1 - CASSESGRSTDTQYF TGTGCCAGCAGTGAGAGCGGGCGAAGCACAGATACGCAGTATTTT
TRBJ2-7 medium-sized TRBV10-3 - CAISSGYEQYF TGTGCCATCAGTTCAGGGTACGAGCAGTACTTC
TRBJ1-1 - TRBV5-1 - CASSLGTENTEAFF TGCGCCAGCAGCTTGGGGACAGAGAACACTGAAGCTTTCTTT
TRBJ2-7 - TRBV6-1 TRBD1 CASRTGQGGPYEQYF TGTGCCAGCAGAACCGGACAGGGGGGTCCCTACGAGCAGTACTTC
TRBJ2-7 - TRBV28 TRBD1 CASSSPGQADYEQYF TGTGCCAGCAGTTCCCCCGGACAGGCTGACTACGAGCAGTACTTC
TRBJ1-5 - TRBV6-1 - CASSELWQSNQPQHF TGTGCCAGCAGTGAATTATGGCAGAGCAATCAGCCCCAGCATTTT
TRBJ2-3 - TRBV11-3 TRBD2 CASSQRGTTDTQYF TGTGCCAGCAGTCAGCGGGGAACCACAGATACGCAGTATTTT
TRBJ2-1 - TRBV7-2 TRBD1 CASSAYSQGAFLEQFF TGTGCCAGCAGCGCCTATTCACAGGGGGCGTTCCTTGAGCAGTTCTTC
TRBJ2-1 - TRBV29-1 TRBD1 CSVRDRENEQFF TGCAGCGTTCGGGACAGGGAGAATGAGCAGTTCTTC
TRBJ2-7 - TRBV2 - CASRAGTLSNYEQYF TGTGCCAGCAGGGCCGGGACTCTTTCCAACTACGAGCAGTACTTC
TRBJ2-1 - TRBV7-9 TRBD1 CASNLGQAYNEQFF TGTGCCAGCAACCTGGGACAGGCCTACAATGAGCAGTTCTTC
TRBJ2-3 - TRBV10-1 - CASSESQATDTQYF TGCGCCAGCAGTGAGAGTCAGGCCACAGATACGCAGTATTTT
TRBJ2-5 - TRBV21-1 - CASSKESRAAGETQYF TGTGCCAGCAGCAAAGAGAGCAGGGCGGCAGGAGAGACCCAGTACTTC
TRBJ2-7 - TRBV5-6 - CASSLAQGPYRSEQYF TGTGCCAGCAGCTTGGCCCAGGGCCCTTACCGATCCGAGCAGTACTTC
TRBJ2-7 - TRBV18 TRBD2 CASSPASGSYEQYF TGTGCCAGCTCACCCGCTAGCGGATCCTACGAGCAGTACTTC
TRBJ1-3 - TRBV30 - CAWSPGGRPSSGNTIYF TGTGCCTGGAGTCCAGGAGGCCGTCCGAGCTCTGGAAACACCATATATTTT
TRBJ1-1 - TRBV29-1 TRBD1 CSVGQGAVGAEAFF TGCAGCGTGGGACAGGGGGCTGTTGGGGCTGAAGCTTTCTTT
TRBJ1-1 - TRBV13 - CASSRRDILQAEAFF TGTGCCAGCAGCCGCCGGGACATACTTCAGGCTGAAGCTTTCTTT
TRBJ1-3 - TRBV5-8 - CASSLERGALGNTIYF TGTGCCAGCAGCTTGGAACGTGGGGCGCTGGGAAACACCATATATTTT
TRBJ2-1 - TRBV28 TRBD1 CASSTRQGRFFNEQFF TGTGCCAGCAGTACTCGACAGGGGCGCTTTTTCAATGAGCAGTTCTTC
TRBJ2-5 - TRBV2 TRBD1 CASSEWGQMQETQYF TGTGCCAGCAGTGAATGGGGACAGATGCAAGAGACCCAGTACTTC
TRBJ1-2 - TRBV9 - CASSVGFRYGYTF TGTGCCAGCAGCGTAGGTTTTCGGTATGGCTACACCTTC
TRBJ1-2 once TRBV4-1 TRBD1 CASSLQGFYGYTF TGCGCCAGCAGTCTACAGGGGTTCTATGGCTACACCTTC
TRBJ2-5 - TRBV7-9 - CASSLVGRGGETQYF TGTGCCAGCAGCTTAGTGGGTAGAGGGGGAGAGACCCAGTACTTC
TRBJ2-2 - TRBV29-1 TRBD1 CSVSGQAPRGTGELFF TGCAGCGTTTCCGGACAGGCGCCGAGGGGCACCGGGGAGCTGTTTTTT
TRBJ2-1 - TRBV28 - CASSLYQGKEQFF TGTGCCAGCAGTTTATATCAGGGTAAGGAGCAGTTCTTC
TRBJ1-2 - TRBV27 - CASSLSGVYGYTF TGTGCCAGCAGTTTATCAGGGGTCTATGGCTACACCTTC